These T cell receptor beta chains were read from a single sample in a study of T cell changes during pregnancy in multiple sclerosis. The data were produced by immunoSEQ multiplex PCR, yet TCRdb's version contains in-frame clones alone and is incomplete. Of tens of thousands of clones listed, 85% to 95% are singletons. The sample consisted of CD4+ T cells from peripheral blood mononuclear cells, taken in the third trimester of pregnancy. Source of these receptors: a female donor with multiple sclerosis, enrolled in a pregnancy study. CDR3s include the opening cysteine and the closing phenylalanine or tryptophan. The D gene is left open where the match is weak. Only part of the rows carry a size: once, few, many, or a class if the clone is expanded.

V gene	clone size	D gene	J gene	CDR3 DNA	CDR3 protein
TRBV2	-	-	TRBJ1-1	TGTGCCAGCAGTGACAGGGGAGCTGAAGCTTTCTTT	CASSDRGAEAFF
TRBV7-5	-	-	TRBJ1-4	TGTGTCAGAAGCTTAGAGCCGATTAGAGCAACTAATGAAAAACTGTTTTTT	CVRSLEPIRATNEKLFF
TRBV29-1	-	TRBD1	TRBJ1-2	TGCAGCGTTGGGGGACAGGGGGTCTACACCTTC	CSVGGQGVYTF
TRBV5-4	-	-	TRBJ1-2	TGTGCCAGCAGCCTGGGATCGGCAGGGAATATTGGCTACACCTTC	CASSLGSAGNIGYTF
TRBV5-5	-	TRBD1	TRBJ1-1	TGTGCCAGCAGCTTGAAGACAGGGGGCCACACTGAAGCTTTCTTT	CASSLKTGGHTEAFF
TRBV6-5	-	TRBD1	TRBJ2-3	TGTGCCAGCAGTTTTTGGACAGGGACCACAGATACGCAGTATTTT	CASSFWTGTTDTQYF
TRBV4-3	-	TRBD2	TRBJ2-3	TGCGCCAGCAGCCGGGGGACTAGCGGGGGGTATACGCAGTATTTT	CASSRGTSGGYTQYF
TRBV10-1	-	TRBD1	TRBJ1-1	TGCGCCAGCAGTAGGACAGGCATGAACACTGAAGCTTTCTTT	CASSRTGMNTEAFF
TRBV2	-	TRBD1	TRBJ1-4	TGTGCCAGCAGTCCCGGACAGGGATTTATTGAAAAACTGTTTTTT	CASSPGQGFIEKLFF
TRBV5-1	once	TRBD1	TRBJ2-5	TGCGCCAGCAGGAACACTGGACAGGTCCAAGAGACCCAGTACTTC	CASRNTGQVQETQYF
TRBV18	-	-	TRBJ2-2	TGTGCCAGCTCATCGGACACTGACACCGGGGAGCTGTTTTTT	CASSSDTDTGELFF
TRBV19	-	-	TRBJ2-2	TGTGCCAGTAGTATGCCGGGGGAAAACACCGGGGAGCTGTTTTTT	CASSMPGENTGELFF
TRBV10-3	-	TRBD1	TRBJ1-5	TGTGCCATCAGTGAGGGTTGGGGACAGGGGGATCAGCCCCAGCATTTT	CAISEGWGQGDQPQHF
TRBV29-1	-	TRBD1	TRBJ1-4	TGCAGCGGGGGGACAGGGAGTGAAAAACTGTTTTTT	CSGGTGSEKLFF
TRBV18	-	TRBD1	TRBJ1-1	TGTGCCAGCTCACCACAGGGACGGGGACAGGCTGAAGCTTTCTTT	CASSPQGRGQAEAFF
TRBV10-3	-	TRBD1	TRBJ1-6	TGTGCCATCAGTCGAATCGGGACAGATAGCCCACCCCTCCACTTT	CAISRIGTDSPPLHF
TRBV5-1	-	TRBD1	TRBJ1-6	TGCGCCAGCAGCTTGGGGGCAGGGGGCAATAATTCACCCCTCCACTTT	CASSLGAGGNNSPLHF
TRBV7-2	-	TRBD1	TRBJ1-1	TGTGCCAGCAGCTTTAGACTGGGTAGGACAGGGCCTTGGAACACTGAAGCTTTCTTT	CASSFRLGRTGPWNTEAFF
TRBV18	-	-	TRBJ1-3	TGTGCCAGCTCACCACTACACGACGGGAGCTCTGGAAACACCATATATTTT	CASSPLHDGSSGNTIYF
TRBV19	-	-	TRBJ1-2	TGTGCCAGTAGTAGGAGGCAGTGGGGGGGGCTGCACTATGGCTACACCTTC	CASSRRQWGGLHYGYTF
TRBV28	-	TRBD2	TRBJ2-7	TGTGCCAGCGGGACTAGCGGCTACGAGCAGTACTTC	CASGTSGYEQYF
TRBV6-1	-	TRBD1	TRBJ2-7	TGTGCCAGCAGTGAAGGGGAGACAGGGGGCTACGAGCAGTACTTC	CASSEGETGGYEQYF
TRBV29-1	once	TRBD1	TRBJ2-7	TGCAGCGTTGAAGATTCCGGGACAGGGGATTACGAGCAGTACTTC	CSVEDSGTGDYEQYF
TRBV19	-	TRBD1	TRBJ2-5	TGTGCCAGTACCCCAGGGGGGACAGGGGGCGTCCGGGAGACCCAGTACTTC	CASTPGGTGGVRETQYF
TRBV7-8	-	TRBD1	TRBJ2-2	TGTGCCAGCAGAGGGGACAGGGGGGCCGGGGAGCTGTTTTTT	CASRGDRGAGELFF
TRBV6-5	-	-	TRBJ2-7	TGTGCCAGCAGTTCCCCAGGGCCTGGGCCCTACGAGCAGTACTTC	CASSSPGPGPYEQYF
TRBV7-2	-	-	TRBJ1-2	TGTGCCAGCAGCTTGGGGAGCTATGGCTACACCTTC	CASSLGSYGYTF
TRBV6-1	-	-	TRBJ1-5	TGTGCCAGCAGACTCGGGCGGGCAAATCAGCCCCAGCATTTT	CASRLGRANQPQHF
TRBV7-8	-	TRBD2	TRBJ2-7	TGTGCCAGCAGCTGGCGCGGGGGTTTCGAGCAGTACTTC	CASSWRGGFEQYF
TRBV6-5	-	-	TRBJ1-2	TGTGCCAGCGTTAACCGAGGTGGCTACACCTTC	CASVNRGGYTF
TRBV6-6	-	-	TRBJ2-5	TGTGCCACGACGGAGCAAGAGACCCAGTACTTC	CATTEQETQYF
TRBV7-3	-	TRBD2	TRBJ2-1	TGTGCCAGCAGCTCCCGGACTAGCGGGGGCCATGAGCAGTTCTTC	CASSSRTSGGHEQFF
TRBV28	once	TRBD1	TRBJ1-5	TGTGCCAGCGGGACAGGGGGTCGTAACAATCAGCCCCAGCATTTT	CASGTGGRNNQPQHF
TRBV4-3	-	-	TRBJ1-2	TGCGCCAGCAGCCAAGATTTCCAGGGGCAGGGAGGGTGGGGCTACACCTTC	CASSQDFQGQGGWGYTF
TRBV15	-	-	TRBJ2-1	TGTGCCACCAGCGGGGCGCGAAGTGAGCAGTTCTTC	CATSGARSEQFF
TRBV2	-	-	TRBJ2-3	TGTGCCAGCAGTGGGACAGCAGGTACGCAGTATTTT	CASSGTAGTQYF
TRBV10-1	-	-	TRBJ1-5	TGCGCCAGCAGCGGACAGATAAATCAGCCCCAGCATTTT	CASSGQINQPQHF
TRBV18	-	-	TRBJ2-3	TGTGCCAGCTCACCACAGGGGCAGGTTTCAGATACGCAGTATTTT	CASSPQGQVSDTQYF
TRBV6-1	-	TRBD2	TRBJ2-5	TGTGCCAGCAGTGATGGACTAGGGGTACAAGAGACCCAGTACTTC	CASSDGLGVQETQYF
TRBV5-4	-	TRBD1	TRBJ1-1	TGTGCCAGCAGCTTGGGACAGGGGGCTTGGAACACTGAAGCTTTCTTT	CASSLGQGAWNTEAFF